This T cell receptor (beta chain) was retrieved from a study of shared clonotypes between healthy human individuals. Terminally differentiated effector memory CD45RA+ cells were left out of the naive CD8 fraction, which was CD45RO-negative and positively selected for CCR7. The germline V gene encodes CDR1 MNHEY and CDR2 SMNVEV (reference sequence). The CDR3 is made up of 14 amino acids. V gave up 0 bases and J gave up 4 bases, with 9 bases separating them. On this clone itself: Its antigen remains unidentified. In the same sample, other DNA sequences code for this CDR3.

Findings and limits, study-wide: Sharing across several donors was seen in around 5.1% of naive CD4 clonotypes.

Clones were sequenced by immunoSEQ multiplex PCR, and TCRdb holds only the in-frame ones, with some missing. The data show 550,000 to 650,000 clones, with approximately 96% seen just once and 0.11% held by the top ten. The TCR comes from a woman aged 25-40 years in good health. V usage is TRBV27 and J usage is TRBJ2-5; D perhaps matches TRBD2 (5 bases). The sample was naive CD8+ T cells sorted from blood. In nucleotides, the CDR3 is TGTGCCAGCAGTTTATCCCCCGGGGTAGAGACCCAGTACTTC. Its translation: CASSLSPGVETQYF.